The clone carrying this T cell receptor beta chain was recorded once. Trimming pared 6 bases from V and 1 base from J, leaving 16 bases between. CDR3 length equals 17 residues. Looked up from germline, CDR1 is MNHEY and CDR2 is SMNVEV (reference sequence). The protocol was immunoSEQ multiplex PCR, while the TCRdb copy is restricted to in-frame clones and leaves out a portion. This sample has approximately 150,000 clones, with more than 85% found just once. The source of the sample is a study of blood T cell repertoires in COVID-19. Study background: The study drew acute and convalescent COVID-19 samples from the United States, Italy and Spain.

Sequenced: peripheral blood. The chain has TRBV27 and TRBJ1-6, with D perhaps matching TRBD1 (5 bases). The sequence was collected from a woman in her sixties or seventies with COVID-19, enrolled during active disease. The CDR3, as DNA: TGTGCCAGCAGGACCCTTTTCGACAGTTCCTATAATTCACCCCTCCACTTT. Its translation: CASRTLFDSSYNSPLHF.